These 27 T cell receptor beta chains share one sample of origin, sequenced in a study of response to subunit inactivated influenza vaccine. TCRdb re-derived calls from the RT-PCR reads in MiXCR, one entry per CDR3 protein. Among approximately 530,000 distinct CDR3 sequences listed, roughly 7.9% were seen once. The sample here was PBMCs from blood, taken roughly 24 months after vaccination. These receptors all come from a man aged 45-69 years who received an inactivated influenza vaccine.

This clonotype was found many times. The J gene is TRBJ2-2, the V gene TRBV12-3 or TRBV12-4; no definite D call. Trimming took 3 bases from V and 0 from J, leaving 11 bases between them. The CDR3 length is 16 residues. The CDR3 bases are TGTGCCAGCAGTTTCGGCCTAACAGCGAACACCGGGGAGCTGTTTTTT. It codes for CASSFGLTANTGELFF.

At least ten counts were recorded for this clonotype. The genes are TRBV12-3 or TRBV12-4 and TRBJ2-5, with D perhaps assigned TRBD1 or TRBD2 (5 bases each). This CDR3 contains 14 residues. Trimming shortened V by 6 bases and J by 5 bases, and 16 bases separated the two germline ends. Here the CDR3 reads CASSRGSTYETQYF. In nucleotides, the CDR3 is TGTGCCAGCAGCCGGGGCTCCACCTATGAGACCCAGTACTTC.

This clonotype was recorded many times. This rearrangement joins TRBV5-1 to TRBJ2-1; possible D gene TRBD1, 6 bases. The V end was cut by 3 bases, the J end by 6 bases, with 16 bases between. CDR1 is SGHRS, CDR2 YFSETQ, per germline. The CDR3 has 15 residues. CDR3 bases: TGCGCCAGCAGCTACGCCGGGACACCCCTCAATGAGCAGTTCTTC. This encodes CASSYAGTPLNEQFF. Full variable domain (remainder filled in from reference TRBV5-1 and TRBJ2-1): KAGVTQTPRYLIKTRGQQVTLSCSPISGHRSVSWYQQTPGQGLQFLFEYFSETQRNKGNFPGRFSGRQFSNSRSEMNVSTLELGDSALYLCASSYAGTPLNEQFFGPGTRLTVL.

This sequence joins TRBV7-9 and TRBJ1-1; D gene uncertain. There are 12 residues in the CDR3. Germline lookup yields CDR1 SEHNR and CDR2 FQNEAQ (reference sequence). Deletions cut 5 bases from V and 7 bases from J, with 11 bases between. For the CDR3, the DNA is TGTGCCAGCAGCCCGGATTGGGGTGAAGCTTTCTTT. It translates to CASSPDWGEAFF. Using reference TRBV7-9 and TRBJ1-1 for the parts outside the CDR3, the full variable domain is DTGVSQNPRHKITKRGQNVTFRCDPISEHNRLYWYRQTLGQGPEFLTYFQNEAQLEKSRLLSDRFSAERPKGSFSTLEIQRTEQGDSAMYLCASSPDWGEAFFGQGTRLTVV.

The chain joins TRBV7-6 to TRBJ2-5; D not resolved. V lost 1 base and J lost 1, with 10 bases in between. This CDR3 is 15 amino acids long. Germline V gene data show CDR1 as SGHVS and CDR2 as FNYEAQ. CDR3 nucleotides: TGTGCCAGCAGCTTAGTAGGGATAAGCCAAGAGACCCAGTACTTC. Protein: CASSLVGISQETQYF.

This clonotype occurred once. The V and J genes are TRBV12-3 or TRBV12-4 and TRBJ2-3; D gene ambiguous. V was trimmed by 6 bases and J by 2 bases, leaving 9 bases between them. The CDR3 sequence is 13 residues long. CDR3 residues: CASSTINTDTQYF. The CDR3 DNA reads as TGTGCCAGCAGCACTATTAACACAGATACGCAGTATTTT.

Only a few counts were recorded for this clonotype. The chain joins TRBV9 to TRBJ2-4, with 14 bases that match TRBD2. Germline-derived CDR1 and CDR2 are SGDLS and YYNGEE. The ends lost 3 bases at V and 1 base at J; junction bases unmatched: 3. The CDR3 length is 17 residues. The CDR3 protein is CASSARLAGGAKNIQYF. DNA of the CDR3: TGTGCCAGCAGCGCAAGACTAGCGGGGGGGGCCAAAAACATTCAGTACTTC.

The chain recombines TRBV5-1 with TRBJ2-1; 11 bases are a match to TRBD2. Germline V gene lookup returns CDR1 SGHRS and CDR2 YFSETQ. CDR3 length: 15 residues. Trimming cost V 4 bases and J 9 bases; bases outside gene matches: 9. The CDR3 here is CASSKLAGERSEQFF. The CDR3 bases are TGCGCCAGCAGCAAACTAGCGGGAGAGCGGTCTGAGCAGTTCTTC.

The chain combines TRBV14 with TRBJ2-7, with D possibly matching TRBD1 (6 bases). CDR1 and CDR2 from the germline V gene are SGHDN and FVKESK. Trimming left V 4 bases short and J 0 bases short, with 13 bases between. This CDR3 is built from 15 residues. The CDR3, as DNA: TGTGCCAGCAGCCGAGGGCAGGGGCCCTCCTACGAGCAGTACTTC. Protein sequence: CASSRGQGPSYEQYF.

The rearrangement uses TRBV7-9 and TRBJ1-4, with 9 bases aligning to TRBD1. Trimming removed 4 bases from V and 2 bases from J; junction bases left unmatched: 5. The CDR3 has 16 residues. Germline lookup yields CDR1 SEHNR and CDR2 FQNEAQ (reference sequence). In DNA, the CDR3 is TGTGCCAGCAGCTCGGGACAGGGAACGACTAATGAAAAACTGTTTTTT. Its translation is CASSSGQGTTNEKLFF.

This clonotype was found a few times. This chain connects TRBV10-3 to TRBJ2-3; no definite D call. This CDR3 region has 14 residues. CDR1 ENHRY and CDR2 SYGVKD come from the germline V gene. Trimming took 0 bases from V and 2 from J, leaving 6 bases between them. The CDR3 nucleotides are TGTGCCATCAGTGAGTCAGGTGACACAGATACGCAGTATTTT. Translation gives CAISESGDTDTQYF.

V usage is TRBV7-8 and J usage is TRBJ2-3, with 7 bases that match TRBD2. Trimming at V came to 2 bases and at J to 0 bases, leaving 8 bases not matched to a gene. Looked up from germline, CDR1 is SGHVS and CDR2 is FQNEAQ. This CDR3 has 17 residues. CDR3 sequence (DNA): TGTGCCAGCAGCTTACTTCTAAGGCGGGGGAGCACAGATACGCAGTATTTT. Residues: CASSLLLRRGSTDTQYF.

The chain employs TRBV20-1 and TRBJ2-7; unclear D gene. This CDR3 is 14 amino acids long. With 6 bases removed from V and 3 bases from J, the gap between germline ends came to 18 bases. The germline V gene has CDR1 DFQATT and CDR2 SNEGSKA (reference sequence). The CDR3 DNA sequence: TGCAGTGCGACCGACACGTCTGCCTTCTACGAGCAGTACTTC. This translates into CSATDTSAFYEQYF.

This clonotype was seen ten or more times. The CDR3 region has the DNA TGTGCCAGCAGCTTCTCGACAGGGTCACAAGAGACCCAGTACTTC. Its protein is CASSFSTGSQETQYF. The rearrangement joins TRBV11-2 to TRBJ2-5; 7 bases fit TRBD1. V trimming: 3 bases; J trimming: 2 bases; junction bases outside the gene matches: 6. The CDR3 runs to 15 residues. Per germline, CDR1 SGHAT and CDR2 FQNNGV.

This clonotype was seen more than once but under ten times. The genes are TRBV11-2 and TRBJ1-2, with D possibly being TRBD1 (6 bases). V was cut by 1 base and J by 0 bases, with 18 bases left in between. The CDR3 is 18 residues long. From germline, CDR1 is SGHAT and CDR2 FQNNGV. CDR3 coding DNA: TGTGCCAGCAGCTTAGGGGGGACACTGACGCCCGCTAACTATGGCTACACCTTC. Translation gives CASSLGGTLTPANYGYTF.

This clonotype was counted between two and nine times. V and J are TRBV12-3 or TRBV12-4 and TRBJ2-5; perhaps TRBD2 as D (7 bases). This CDR3 is built from 15 residues. The V gene lost 4 bases and the J gene lost 5 bases, with 17 bases spanning the gap. The CDR3 reads CASSSLGGGAETQYF. The CDR3 DNA sequence: TGTGCCAGCAGTTCCCTCGGTGGGGGGGCTGAGACCCAGTACTTC.

This clonotype was recorded at least ten times. The J gene is TRBJ1-2, the V gene TRBV5-1; 8 positions agree with TRBD1. The CDR3 is made up of 15 amino acids. After removal of 0 bases from V and 4 bases from J, the junction contained 5 bases not matched to a gene. The germline gives CDR1 SGHRS, CDR2 YFSETQ. DNA for the CDR3: TGCGCCAGCAGCTTGGACTGGACAGGGCCCTATGGCTACACCTTC. Translating it yields CASSLDWTGPYGYTF.

This clonotype showed up many times. The gene calls are TRBV6-1 and TRBJ1-6, with 9 bases that match TRBD1. Germline V lookup: CDR1 MNHNS, CDR2 SASEGT. CDR3 length: 14 amino acids. J lost 8 bases, V lost 6 bases, and 5 bases had no gene match. The chain's CDR3 is CASREGQGDSPLHF. As DNA, the CDR3 is TGTGCCAGCAGAGAGGGACAGGGAGATTCACCCCTCCACTTT.

This clonotype was observed a handful of times. This chain connects TRBV9 to TRBJ2-5; TRBD2 aligns across 9 bases. The CDR3 consists of 15 residues. From germline, CDR1 is SGDLS and CDR2 YYNGEE. J lost 5 bases, V lost 4 bases, and 9 bases had no gene match. The CDR3 sequence: CASSSQAGGQETQYF. The CDR3 DNA is TGTGCCAGCAGCTCCCAAGCGGGAGGCCAGGAGACCCAGTACTTC.

V is TRBV28 and J is TRBJ2-1; D tentatively fits TRBD1 or TRBD2 (6 bases each). The length of the CDR3 is 18 residues. CDR1 and CDR2 (germline): MDHEN, SYDVKM. With 2 bases removed from V and 3 bases from J, the gap between germline ends came to 20 bases. This CDR3 reads CASSLIGGRMNLYNEQFF. In DNA form, the CDR3 reads TGTGCCAGCAGTTTAATCGGGGGCCGGATGAACCTCTACAATGAGCAGTTCTTC.

This clonotype was detected many times. The rearrangement links TRBV6-5 to TRBJ2-1, with D perhaps assigned TRBD1 or TRBD2 (5 bases each). The V end lost 0 bases, the J end lost 6 bases, and 9 bases lay between the germline ends. The CDR3 spans 14 residues. CDR1 MNHEY and CDR2 SVGAGI come from the germline V gene. The CDR3 protein is CASSYSGTSNEQFF. The CDR3 nucleotides read TGTGCCAGCAGTTACTCAGGGACGTCCAATGAGCAGTTCTTC.

In regard to this clonotype: An end of the junction differs from the germline gene, which may be a read error. The chain has TRBV11-3 and TRBJ2-1; 8 nucleotides align to TRBD2. CDR1 and CDR2 from the germline V gene are SGHNT and YENEEA. The CDR3 is 16 residues long. CDR3 bases: TGCGCCAGCAGCCCGGGGGGGGAGGGGTCCGTCCATGAGCAGTTCTTC. Amino acids: CASSPGGEGSVHEQFF.

DNA of the CDR3: TGTGCCAGCAGTTTAGCGACAGGGGTGGGGCAGCCCCAGCATTTT. This codes for CASSLATGVGQPQHF. This chain links TRBV12-3 or TRBV12-4 with TRBJ1-5, with 8 bases aligning to TRBD1. The V segment lost 0 bases and the J segment 7 bases; nucleotides outside the gene matches: 5. The CDR3 contains 15 residues.

The chain is built from TRBV4-2 and TRBJ2-5; TRBD1 agrees at 8 bases. Germline lookup yields CDR1 LGHNA and CDR2 YNFKEQ. J lost 5 bases, V lost 1 base, and 12 bases had no gene match. The length of the CDR3 is 17 residues. CDR3 sequence: CASSQVGRQGAWETQYF. CDR3 coding DNA: TGTGCCAGCAGCCAAGTTGGGAGGCAGGGGGCGTGGGAGACCCAGTACTTC.

Notes on this clonotype: The junction shows a germline mismatch at one end, possibly a read error. CDR3 bases: TGTACCAGCAGAAACCCCTCCCAGCCAGATACGCAGTATTTT. This translates into CTSRNPSQPDTQYF. The rearrangement joins TRBV6-1 to TRBJ2-3, with no clear D. The germline CDR1 and CDR2 sequences are MNHNS and SASEGT. The CDR3 loop spans 14 amino acids.

A few counts support this clonotype. The rearrangement links TRBV5-1 to TRBJ2-1; 11 nucleotides align to TRBD2. Per the germline V gene, CDR1 is SGHRS and CDR2 is YFSETQ. The V gene end was trimmed by 4 bases and the J gene end by 4 bases; junction bases not matched to a gene: 7. The CDR3 covers 16 residues. The CDR3: CASSPAIAGGYNEQFF. CDR3 bases: TGCGCCAGCAGCCCCGCTATAGCGGGGGGGTACAATGAGCAGTTCTTC. The full variable domain, in which reference TRBV5-1 and TRBJ2-1 provide the parts outside the CDR3, is KAGVTQTPRYLIKTRGQQVTLSCSPISGHRSVSWYQQTPGQGLQFLFEYFSETQRNKGNFPGRFSGRQFSNSRSEMNVSTLELGDSALYLCASSPAIAGGYNEQFFGPGTRLTVL.

This sequence joins TRBV20-1 and TRBJ1-3, with D possibly being TRBD1 (5 bases). The CDR3 contains 14 residues. The germline CDR1 and CDR2 sequences are DFQATT and SNEGSKA (reference sequence). V was cut by 5 bases and J by 3 bases, with 14 bases left in between. The CDR3 region is CSARGGRGGNTIYF. The CDR3 region has the DNA TGCAGTGCTCGGGGGGGTAGAGGTGGAAACACCATATATTTT.